Each of the 13 T cell receptor beta chains below was sequenced from the same sample in a study of cytomegalovirus exposure and HLA in healthy donors. PCR amplification relied on 60 Vbeta primers (plus 13 Jbeta primers). Repertoires were generated with immunoSEQ multiplex PCR, while TCRdb's copy carries only in-frame clones and drops some. The sample contains some 120,000 clones, 80% of which appear only once. Sequencing was carried out using PBMCs. These TCRs come from a man under 40 in good health and CMV-seropositive.

This chain connects TRBV7-3 to TRBJ2-3, with D possibly being TRBD2 (5 bases). The germline gives CDR1 SGHTA, CDR2 FQGTGA. CDR3 length: 12 residues. With 3 bases removed from V and 4 bases from J, the gap between germline ends came to 5 bases. This CDR3 reads CASSLDSDTQYF. The DNA of the CDR3 is TGTGCCAGCAGCTTGGACTCAGATACGCAGTATTTT.

The V and J genes are TRBV9 and TRBJ2-5; weak D call: TRBD2 (5 bases). The last part of the DNA fits TRBJ2-7 better; the J call may be wrong. Germline loops: CDR1 SGDLS, CDR2 YYNGEE. The CDR3 is made up of 14 amino acids. The CDR3 sequence is CASSARGSSYEQYF. CDR3 sequence (DNA): TGTGCCAGCAGCGCCCGGGGAAGCTCCTACGAGCAGTACTTC.

The chain links TRBV5-1 to TRBJ2-5; TRBD1 agrees at 8 bases. CDR3 size: 15 residues. Per the germline V gene, CDR1 is SGHRS and CDR2 is YFSETQ. V lost 2 bases, J lost 5 bases, and 8 bases stayed unmatched. The CDR3 DNA sequence: TGCGCCAGCAGCTTTGTTAGGACAGGGCCTGAGACCCAGTACTTC. Translation: CASSFVRTGPETQYF.

This chain connects TRBV6-5 to TRBJ1-1; D is ambiguous. Per the germline V gene, CDR1 is MNHEY and CDR2 is SVGAGI. CDR3 length: 14 residues. V gave up 3 bases and J gave up 0 bases, with 8 bases separating them. CDR3 nucleotide sequence: TGTGCCAGCAGTTATCTACAGCTGAACACTGAAGCTTTCTTT. The encoded protein is CASSYLQLNTEAFF.

The sample holds a few counts of this clone. The chain joins TRBV7-6 to TRBJ2-1, with D hard to call. This CDR3 is 14 amino acids long. In germline, CDR1 is SGHVS, CDR2 FNYEAQ. V lost 5 bases, J lost 6 bases, and 14 bases lay in between. This chain's CDR3 is CASSATPPFNEQFF. DNA for the CDR3: TGTGCCAGCAGCGCGACACCTCCTTTCAATGAGCAGTTCTTC. The full variable domain, its missing parts supplied by reference TRBV7-6 and TRBJ2-1, is GAGVSQSPRYKVTKRGQDVALRCDPISGHVSLYWYRQALGQGPEFLTYFNYEAQQDKSGLPNDRFSAERPEGSISTLTIQRTEQRDSAMYRCASSATPPFNEQFFGPGTRLTVL.

The chain employs TRBV7-3 and TRBJ2-7; 8 bases are a match to TRBD1. Germline values: CDR1 SGHTA, CDR2 FQGTGA. The junction had 3 bases not matched to a gene; V was cut back by 5 bases and J by 3 bases. The CDR3 runs to 13 residues. CDR3 sequence (DNA): TGTGCCAGCAGCCCCGACAGGGGCTACGAGCAGTACTTC. It translates to CASSPDRGYEQYF.

This clone was counted a few times. This rearrangement joins TRBV6-1 to TRBJ2-2; D may be TRBD1 (7 bases). Trimming took off 7 bases at V and 3 bases at J, with 15 bases between the two ends. Germline V gene sequence: CDR1 MNHNS, CDR2 SASEGT. This CDR3 has 15 residues. CDR3 residues: CASTQGGGYTGELFF. The CDR3 nucleotides read TGTGCCAGCACTCAGGGGGGTGGGTACACCGGGGAGCTGTTTTTT.

The J gene is TRBJ2-2, the V gene TRBV13; no firm D call. Looked up from germline, CDR1 is PRHDT and CDR2 is FYEKMQ (reference sequence). This CDR3 spans 15 amino acids. The ends were cut back, 0 bases at V and 3 bases at J, with 8 bases in the middle. CDR3 in amino acids: CASSLGPTDTGELFF. CDR3 bases: TGTGCCAGCAGCTTAGGCCCAACAGACACCGGGGAGCTGTTTTTT.

CDR3: CASGETGGSSPLHF. In nucleotides, the CDR3 is TGTGCCAGTGGGGAGACAGGGGGTTCTTCACCCCTCCACTTT. V usage is TRBV19 and J usage is TRBJ1-6, with 9 bases matching TRBD1. Trimming cost V 8 bases and J 9 bases; bases outside gene matches: 8. CDR3 length: 14 residues. Germline values: CDR1 LNHDA, CDR2 SQIVND (reference sequence).

The CDR3: CASSYATGGGNVGYTF. CDR3 bases: TGTGCCAGCAGTTACGCGACAGGGGGTGGAAATGTTGGCTACACCTTC. V gene TRBV6-5 combines with J gene TRBJ1-2, with TRBD1 identical over 9 bases. CDR1 is MNHEY and CDR2 is SVGAGI in the germline V gene. The CDR3 runs to 16 residues. V dropped 2 bases and J dropped 7; count of bases not matched to a gene: 11.

The V gene is TRBV2, the J gene TRBJ1-3; D is possibly TRBD1 (6 bases). Germline V lookup: CDR1 SNHLY, CDR2 FYNNEI. The CDR3 consists of 16 residues. V dropped 6 bases and J dropped 2 bases, with 17 bases sitting between them. CDR3 amino acids: CASRSLDRSPGNTIYF. CDR3 nucleotide sequence: TGTGCCAGCAGGTCCCTGGACAGATCCCCTGGAAACACCATATATTTT.

The V gene is TRBV28, the J gene TRBJ1-1; 10 positions agree with TRBD1. In germline, CDR1 is MDHEN, CDR2 SYDVKM. This CDR3 is 15 amino acids long. Trimming cost V 8 bases and J 5 bases; bases outside gene matches: 11. CDR3 loop: CASGTGTGVWTEAFF. The CDR3 DNA reads as TGTGCCAGCGGGACCGGGACAGGGGTATGGACTGAAGCTTTCTTT.

The rearrangement uses TRBV10-3 and TRBJ2-2; the D gene is possibly TRBD1 (5 bases). CDR1 and CDR2 from the germline V gene are ENHRY and SYGVKD. The CDR3 length is 18 residues. The ends were cut back, 4 bases at V and 6 bases at J, with 24 bases in the middle. Here the CDR3 reads CAISVSIADKRTAGELFF. Here the CDR3 DNA reads TGTGCCATCAGTGTATCGATCGCGGACAAACGAACGGCCGGGGAGCTGTTTTTT.